Sequencing of this TCR beta chain was carried out in a study of CD8+ T cells in alopecia areata (dated by TCRdb to the late 2010s). With regard to the full study: The treated patients, all with moderate-to-severe alopecia areata, were enrolled in an open-label pilot trial of oral tofacitinib given at 5 to 10 mg twice daily. Tofacitinib was given for 6 to 18 months, followed by 6 months of follow-up off drug to assess delayed response and recurrence. In treated patients, disease severity was measured using the SALT score, which gives the percentage of scalp surface area affected. High-throughput TCRbeta sequencing was used to examine T cell clonal expansion in alopecia areata in both the C3H/HeJ mouse model and human patients. Human TCRbeta sequencing covered scalp tissue and sorted CD4+ and CD8+ peripheral blood T cells from patchy and totalis/universalis alopecia areata patients and healthy controls. Biopsies were taken from tofacitinib-treated patients at baseline and at 4 and 24 weeks of treatment, and a later scalp biopsy was taken in several of the tofacitinib-treated patients. Clonality in the scalp was compared among normal scalp (n=4), patchy alopecia areata scalp (n=8), and alopecia totalis/universalis scalp (n=8). RNA came from the PAXgene miRNA kit for fixed scalp, the miRNeasy kit for PBMCs, and the RNeasy kit for mouse skin. TCRbeta CDR3 regions were amplified by immunoSEQ multiplex PCR with 35 Vbeta forward and 13 Jbeta reverse primers. On the study overall, not on this receptor specifically: Compared with normal scalp, lesional scalp, particularly in alopecia totalis/universalis, had higher clonality and more expanded CD8+ clones, which suggests antigenic drive. Unlike mouse skin, which is dominated by gammadelta T cells, normal human skin has resident alphabeta T cells that are also sequenced, and this complicates analysis of the scalp TCR repertoire. Because the treated cohort was small and included a single nonresponder, larger studies are needed to assess links between baseline CD8+ expansion and response. During tofacitinib treatment, many expanded lesional clones remained in scalp and blood, and this persistence may partly explain relapse after treatment is stopped. Shared TCR sequences between patients were less evident than in mice, which may be partly attributable to HLA diversity in the patient population. Tofacitinib significantly decreased scalp clonality and the number of expanded CD8+ clones among the top 100 scalp clones.

Libraries came from the immunoSEQ multiplex PCR assay. RNA was extracted from all samples and reverse transcribed into cDNA as template for TCR sequencing. First-strand cDNA was synthesized using SuperScript III with a 2:1 mix of oligo-dT and random hexamers. A synthetic immune receptor repertoire was used to assess amplification bias, and residual bias was removed computationally. The paper's data handling went like this. Raw reads were preprocessed for error removal, and CDR3 was defined according to IMGT conventions as running from the conserved cysteine to phenylalanine. Clonality was calculated as 1 minus Shannon entropy normalized by log2 of the number of productive unique TCRs. CD4 or CD8 identity of scalp clones was inferred by cross-referencing scalp TCRbeta sequences with sorted blood CD4 and CD8 repertoires. TCRdb took this table from immuneACCESS and kept in-frame rearrangements with V and J called. Such tables lack part of the clones; where checked against another copy, unresolved V genes explain under half of the gap, and the rest is unexplained. V, J and clone size were drawn from that table, and D and trimming were deduced from the DNA. In all, the sample holds 150,000 to 250,000 clones, and roughly 50% of those were seen once. About 5% of the sample is in the top ten clones.

The sample's time point, from its label and the paper: around 24 weeks on oral tofacitinib. This specimen's treatment or condition label, per the study, means: oral pan-JAK inhibitor, 5-10 mg twice daily. Lesional scalp punch biopsies and peripheral blood were obtained from alopecia areata patients. After PBMCs were isolated by density centrifugation and stained for CD3, CD4 and CD8, a FACSAria was used to sort CD4+ and CD8+ T cells. As for this clone: Its antigen is currently not known. No quality values exist for individual bases; no much larger clone is one base distant.

V lost 4 bases and J lost 3 bases, and the count of bases not matched to a germline gene is 10. The cysteine opens and the phenylalanine closes a CDR3 of 16 amino acids. Only the CDR3 part of the read is kept: 48 bases, read in frame from the first base. Based on the germline V gene (reference sequence), the CDR1 and CDR2 sequences are GTSNPN and SVGIG. Specimen: CD4+ T cells sorted from blood, collected at week 24, from a patient treated with tofacitinib. The chain is made from TRBV30 and TRBJ2-3; 10 of the junction bases match TRBD1. The receptor was derived from a human donor with alopecia areata. The CDR3 amino acid sequence is: CAWKPPGTGVTDTQYF. The nucleotide sequence reads as follows: TGTGCCTGGAAGCCGCCCGGGACAGGGGTGACAGATACGCAGTATTTT.